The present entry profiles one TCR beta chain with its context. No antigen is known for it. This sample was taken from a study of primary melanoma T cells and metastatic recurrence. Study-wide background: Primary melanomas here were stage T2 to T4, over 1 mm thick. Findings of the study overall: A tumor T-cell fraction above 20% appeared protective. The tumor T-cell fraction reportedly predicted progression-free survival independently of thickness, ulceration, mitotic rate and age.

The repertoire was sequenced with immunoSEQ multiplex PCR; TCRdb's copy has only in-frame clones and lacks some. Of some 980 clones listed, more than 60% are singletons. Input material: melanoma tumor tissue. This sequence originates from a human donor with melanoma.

The CDR3 spells CASSDLGWSEAFF. In DNA, the CDR3 is TGTGCCAGCAGTGACCTCGGGTGGTCTGAAGCTTTCTTT. This chain links TRBV6-8 with TRBJ1-1; no clear D. This CDR3 region has 13 residues. Germline CDR1 and CDR2: MNHGY and SAAAGT. The V and J ends lost 5 bases and 6 bases respectively, with 13 bases between them.